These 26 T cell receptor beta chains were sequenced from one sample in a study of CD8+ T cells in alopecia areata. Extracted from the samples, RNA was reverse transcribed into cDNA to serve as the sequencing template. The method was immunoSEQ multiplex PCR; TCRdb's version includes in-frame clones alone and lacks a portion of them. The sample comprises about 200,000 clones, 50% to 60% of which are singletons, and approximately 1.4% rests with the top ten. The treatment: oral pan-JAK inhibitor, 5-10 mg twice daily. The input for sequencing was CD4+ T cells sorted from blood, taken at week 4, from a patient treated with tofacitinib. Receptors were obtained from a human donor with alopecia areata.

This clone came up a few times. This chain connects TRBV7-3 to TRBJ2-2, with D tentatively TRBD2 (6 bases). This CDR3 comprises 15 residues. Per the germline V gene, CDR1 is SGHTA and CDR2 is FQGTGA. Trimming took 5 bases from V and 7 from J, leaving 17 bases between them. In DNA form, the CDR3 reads TGTGCCAGCAGCCCCTTGACTAGTGTGGGCGGGGAGCTGTTTTTT. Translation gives CASSPLTSVGGELFF.

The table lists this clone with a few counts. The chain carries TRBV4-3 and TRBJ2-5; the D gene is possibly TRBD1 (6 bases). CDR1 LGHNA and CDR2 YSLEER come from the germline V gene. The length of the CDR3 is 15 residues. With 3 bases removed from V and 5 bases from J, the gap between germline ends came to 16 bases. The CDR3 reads CASSQRNGGAETQYF. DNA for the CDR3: TGCGCCAGCAGCCAGCGAAATGGGGGCGCGGAGACCCAGTACTTC.

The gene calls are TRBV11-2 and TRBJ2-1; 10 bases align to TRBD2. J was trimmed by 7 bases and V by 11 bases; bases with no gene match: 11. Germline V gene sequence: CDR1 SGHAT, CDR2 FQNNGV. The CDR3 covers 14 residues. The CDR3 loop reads CASRRLAGANEQFF. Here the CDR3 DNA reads TGTGCCTCAAGACGGCTAGCGGGGGCTAATGAGCAGTTCTTC. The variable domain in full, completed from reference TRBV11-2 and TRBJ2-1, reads EAGVAQSPRYKIIEKRQSVAFWCNPISGHATLYWYQQILGQGPKLLIQFQNNGVVDDSQLPKDRFSAERLKGVDSTLKIQPAKLEDSAVYLCASRRLAGANEQFFGPGTRLTVL.

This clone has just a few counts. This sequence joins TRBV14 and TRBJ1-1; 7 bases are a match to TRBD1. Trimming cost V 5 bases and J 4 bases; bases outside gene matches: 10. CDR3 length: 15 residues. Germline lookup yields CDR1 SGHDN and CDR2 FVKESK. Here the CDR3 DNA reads TGTGCCAGCAGCACCCTGACAGGGAGAAGCACTGAAGCTTTCTTT. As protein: CASSTLTGRSTEAFF.

The CDR3 here is CASSQGQASVQYF. DNA for the CDR3: TGTGCCAGCAGCCAAGGCCAGGCCAGCGTTCAGTACTTC. The chain recombines TRBV14 with TRBJ2-4; D is uncertain. Trimming took 1 base from V and 11 from J, leaving 12 bases between them. CDR1 is SGHDN and CDR2 is FVKESK in the germline V gene. There are 13 residues in the CDR3.

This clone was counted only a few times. The CDR3 reads CASSVSGANVLTF. CDR3 in DNA: TGTGCCAGCAGCGTATCTGGGGCCAACGTCCTGACTTTC. This chain uses TRBV7-3 with TRBJ2-6; D call uncertain. The CDR3 is 13 residues long. Germline V gene data show CDR1 as SGHTA and CDR2 as FQGTGA. The germline V and J ends were trimmed by 5 bases and 1 base, with 3 bases remaining between them.

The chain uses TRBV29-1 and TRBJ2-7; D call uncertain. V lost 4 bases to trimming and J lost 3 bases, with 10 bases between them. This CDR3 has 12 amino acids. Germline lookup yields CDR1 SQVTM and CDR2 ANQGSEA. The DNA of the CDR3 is TGCAGCGTTGCCACAAATAGCTACGAGCAGTACTTC. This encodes CSVATNSYEQYF.

CDR3 DNA sequence: TGTGCCTGGGTGAGACAGGGCGGCTATGGCTACACCTTC. It translates to CAWVRQGGYGYTF. This sequence joins TRBV30 and TRBJ1-2, with 7 bases fitting TRBD1. The CDR3 is 13 residues long. Germline V gives CDR1 GTSNPN, CDR2 SVGIG (reference sequence). V lost 5 bases to trimming and J lost 4 bases; unmatched junction nucleotides: 7.

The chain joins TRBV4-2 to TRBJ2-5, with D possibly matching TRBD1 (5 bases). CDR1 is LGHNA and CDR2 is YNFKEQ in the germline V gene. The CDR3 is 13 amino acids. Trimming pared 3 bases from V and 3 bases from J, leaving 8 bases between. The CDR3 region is CASSHVREETQYF. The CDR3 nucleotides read TGTGCCAGCAGCCACGTCAGGGAAGAGACCCAGTACTTC.

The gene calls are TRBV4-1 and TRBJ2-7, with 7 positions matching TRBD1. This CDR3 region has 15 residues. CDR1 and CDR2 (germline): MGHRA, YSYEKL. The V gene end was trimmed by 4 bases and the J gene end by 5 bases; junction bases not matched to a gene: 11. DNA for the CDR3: TGCGCCAGCAGCCCGGTACAGGGGCATATCGACGAGCAGTACTTC. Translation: CASSPVQGHIDEQYF.

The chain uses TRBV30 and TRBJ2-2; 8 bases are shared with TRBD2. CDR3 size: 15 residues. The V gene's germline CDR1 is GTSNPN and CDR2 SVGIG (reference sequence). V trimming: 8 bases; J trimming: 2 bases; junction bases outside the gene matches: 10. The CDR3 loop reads CAVLPGLGNTGELFF. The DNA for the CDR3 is TGTGCCGTACTACCGGGACTAGGTAACACCGGGGAGCTGTTTTTT.

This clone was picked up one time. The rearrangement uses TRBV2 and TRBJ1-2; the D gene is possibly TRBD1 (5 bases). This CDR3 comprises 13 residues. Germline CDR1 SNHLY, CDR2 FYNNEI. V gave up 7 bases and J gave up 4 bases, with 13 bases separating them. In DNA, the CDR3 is TGTGCCAGCATTGGGGGAAAGAGCTATGGCTACACCTTC. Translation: CASIGGKSYGYTF.

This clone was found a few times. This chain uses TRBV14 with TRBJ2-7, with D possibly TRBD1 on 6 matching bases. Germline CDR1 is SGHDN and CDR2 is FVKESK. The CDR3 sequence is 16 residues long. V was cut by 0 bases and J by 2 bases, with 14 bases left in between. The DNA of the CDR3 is TGTGCCAGCAGCCAAGATACGAACAGGGACCCCTACGAGCAGTACTTC. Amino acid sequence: CASSQDTNRDPYEQYF. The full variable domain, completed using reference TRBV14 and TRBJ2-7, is EAGVTQFPSHSVIEKGQTVTLRCDPISGHDNLYWYRRVMGKEIKFLLHFVKESKQDESGMPNNRFLAERTGGTYSTLKVQPAELEDSGVYFCASSQDTNRDPYEQYFGPGTRLTVT.

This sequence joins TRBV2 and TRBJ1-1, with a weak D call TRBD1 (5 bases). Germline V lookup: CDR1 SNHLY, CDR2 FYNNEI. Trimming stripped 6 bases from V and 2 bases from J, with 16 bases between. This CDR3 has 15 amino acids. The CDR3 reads CASSPVGGSNTEAFF. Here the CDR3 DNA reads TGTGCCAGCAGCCCTGTGGGGGGGAGTAACACTGAAGCTTTCTTT.

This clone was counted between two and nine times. Here the CDR3 DNA reads TGCGCCAGCAGCACCCCGACAGGTTCCACAGATACGCAGTATTTT. Encoded protein: CASSTPTGSTDTQYF. V and J are TRBV5-1 and TRBJ2-3, with D possibly TRBD1 on 6 matching bases. Trimming stripped 4 bases from V and 2 bases from J, with 14 bases between. Germline-derived CDR1 and CDR2 are SGHRS and YFSETQ. This CDR3 is 15 amino acids long.

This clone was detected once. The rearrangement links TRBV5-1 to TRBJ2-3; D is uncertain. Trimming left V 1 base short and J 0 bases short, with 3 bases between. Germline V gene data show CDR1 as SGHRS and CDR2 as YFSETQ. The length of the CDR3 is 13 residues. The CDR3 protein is CASSLPSTDTQYF. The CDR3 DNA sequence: TGCGCCAGCAGCTTGCCTAGCACAGATACGCAGTATTTT.

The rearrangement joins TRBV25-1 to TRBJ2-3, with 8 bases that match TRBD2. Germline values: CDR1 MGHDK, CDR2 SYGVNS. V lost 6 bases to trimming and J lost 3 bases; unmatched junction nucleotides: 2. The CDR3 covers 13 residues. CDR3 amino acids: CASRRGGTDTQYF. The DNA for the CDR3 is TGTGCCAGCAGACGGGGGGGGACAGATACGCAGTATTTT.

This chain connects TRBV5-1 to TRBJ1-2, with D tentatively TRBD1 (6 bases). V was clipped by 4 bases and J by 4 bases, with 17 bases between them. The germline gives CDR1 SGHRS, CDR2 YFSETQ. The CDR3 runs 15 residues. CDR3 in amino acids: CASSGGLQGSYGYTF. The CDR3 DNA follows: TGCGCCAGCAGCGGAGGCCTACAGGGCTCCTATGGCTACACCTTC.

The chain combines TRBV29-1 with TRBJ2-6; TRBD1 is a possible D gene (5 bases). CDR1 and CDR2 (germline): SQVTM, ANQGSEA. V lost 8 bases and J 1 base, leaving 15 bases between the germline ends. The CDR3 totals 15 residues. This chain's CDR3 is CSYYGRTSGANVLTF. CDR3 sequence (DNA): TGCAGCTATTATGGACGGACATCTGGGGCCAACGTCCTGACTTTC. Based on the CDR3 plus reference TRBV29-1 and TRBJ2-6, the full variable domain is SAVISQKPSRDICQRGTSLTIQCQVDSQVTMMFWYRQQPGQSLTLIATANQGSEATYESGFVIDKFPISRPNLTFSTLTVSNMSPEDSSIYLCSYYGRTSGANVLTFGAGSRLTVL.

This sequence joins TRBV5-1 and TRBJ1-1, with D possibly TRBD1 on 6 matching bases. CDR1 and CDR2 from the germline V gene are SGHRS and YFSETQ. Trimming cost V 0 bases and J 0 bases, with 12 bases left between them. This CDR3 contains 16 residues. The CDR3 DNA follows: TGCGCCAGCAGCTTGGGATCGGGGGACATGAACACTGAAGCTTTCTTT. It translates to CASSLGSGDMNTEAFF.

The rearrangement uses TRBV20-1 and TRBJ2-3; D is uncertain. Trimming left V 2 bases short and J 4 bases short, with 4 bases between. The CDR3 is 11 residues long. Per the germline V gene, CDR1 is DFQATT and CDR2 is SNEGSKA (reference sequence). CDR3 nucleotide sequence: TGCAGTGCTAGACAATCAGATACGCAGTATTTT. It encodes CSARQSDTQYF.

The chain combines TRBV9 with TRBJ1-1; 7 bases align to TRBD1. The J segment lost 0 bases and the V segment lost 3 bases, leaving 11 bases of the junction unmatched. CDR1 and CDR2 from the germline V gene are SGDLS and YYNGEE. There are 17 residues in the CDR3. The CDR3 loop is CASSAGQTLGLNTEAFF. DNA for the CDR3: TGTGCCAGCAGCGCGGGACAGACCCTAGGGTTGAACACTGAAGCTTTCTTT.

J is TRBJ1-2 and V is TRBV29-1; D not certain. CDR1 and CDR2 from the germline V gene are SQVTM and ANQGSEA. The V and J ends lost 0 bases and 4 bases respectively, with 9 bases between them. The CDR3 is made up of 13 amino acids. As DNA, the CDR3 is TGCAGCGTTGAAGACAGCCTTGTCTATGGCTACACCTTC. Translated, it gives CSVEDSLVYGYTF. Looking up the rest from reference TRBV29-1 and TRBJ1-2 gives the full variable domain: SAVISQKPSRDICQRGTSLTIQCQVDSQVTMMFWYRQQPGQSLTLIATANQGSEATYESGFVIDKFPISRPNLTFSTLTVSNMSPEDSSIYLCSVEDSLVYGYTFGSGTRLTVV.

As DNA, the CDR3 is TGTGCCTGGAGACAGGGGGCTTACGAGCAGTACTTC. It yields the protein CAWRQGAYEQYF. The J gene is TRBJ2-7, the V gene TRBV30, with 9 bases lining up with TRBD1. Germline CDR1 and CDR2: GTSNPN and SVGIG (reference sequence). The length of the CDR3 is 12 residues. V lost 3 bases and J lost 4; bases outside the gene matches: 1.

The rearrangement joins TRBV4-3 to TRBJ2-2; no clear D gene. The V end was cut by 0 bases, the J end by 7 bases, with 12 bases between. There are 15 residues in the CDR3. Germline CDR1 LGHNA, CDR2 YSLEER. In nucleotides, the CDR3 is TGCGCCAGCAGCCAAGAGGCAGACTTCTACGGGGAGCTGTTTTTT. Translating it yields CASSQEADFYGELFF.

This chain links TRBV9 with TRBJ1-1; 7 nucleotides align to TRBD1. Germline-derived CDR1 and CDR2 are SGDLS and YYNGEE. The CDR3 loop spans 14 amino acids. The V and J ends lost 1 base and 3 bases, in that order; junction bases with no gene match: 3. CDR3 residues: CASSVTGQDTEAFF. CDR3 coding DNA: TGTGCCAGCAGCGTAACCGGACAGGACACTGAAGCTTTCTTT.